The rows below give T cell receptor beta chains drawn from one sample of a study of blood T cell repertoires in COVID-19. Generated by immunoSEQ multiplex PCR, the TCRdb table keeps only in-frame clones and is missing some. The table lists around 420,000 clones, 88% of them singletons, with around 2.1% in the top ten. Sequenced material: PBMCs or T cells enriched from blood (not recorded which). These receptors came from a woman between 40 and 50 years old with acute COVID-19. The CDR3 runs from the conserved cysteine through the conserved F or W. D genes are given only for firm matches. A row's size may be missing; if present it is once, few, many or a size class.

D gene	clone size	V gene	J gene	CDR3 DNA	CDR3 protein
.	.	TRBV7-2	TRBJ1-3	TGTGCCAGCAGCTTCCGGGAGCCAGGCGCTGGAAACACCATATATTTT	CASSFREPGAGNTIYF
.	.	TRBV7-9	TRBJ2-7	TGTGCCAGCAGCTTAGTCAGGGGTAGTAGCAACGAGCAGTACTTC	CASSLVRGSSNEQYF
.	.	TRBV10-3	TRBJ1-2	TGTGCCATCGGGGACAACATAAACTATGGCTACACCTTC	CAIGDNINYGYTF
TRBD1	.	TRBV6-6	TRBJ2-6	TGTGCCTGCAGACAGGGGTCTGGCAACGTCCTGACTTTC	CACRQGSGNVLTF
TRBD1	.	TRBV15	TRBJ1-3	TGTGCCACCAGCAGAGTAAACAGGGGGGACACCATATATTTT	CATSRVNRGDTIYF
.	.	TRBV6-5	TRBJ2-7	TGTGCCAGCACGCAAGGGGCCTCCTACGAGCAGTACTTC	CASTQGASYEQYF
.	.	TRBV3-1/TRBV3-2	TRBJ2-7	TGTGCCAGCAGCCCAACGGAGGGGCCCTACGAGCAGTACTTC	CASSPTEGPYEQYF
TRBD1	.	TRBV30	TRBJ1-6	TGTGCCTGGAGTGTCGGGACAGCCTCCTATAATTCACCCCTCCACTTT	CAWSVGTASYNSPLHF
.	.	TRBV19	TRBJ1-3	TGTGCCAGTAGTATTGTGGCAGGGCCTGGAAACACCATATATTTT	CASSIVAGPGNTIYF
.	once	TRBV9	TRBJ2-7	TGTGCCAGCAGCGACCCCAGCTCCTACGAGCAGTACTTC	CASSDPSSYEQYF
TRBD1	.	TRBV5-4	TRBJ2-1	TGTGCCAGCAGCTTGGCGGACAGGGAATTTGGGAATGAGCAGTTCTTC	CASSLADREFGNEQFF
.	.	TRBV7-2	TRBJ1-2	TGTGCCAGCAGCTATGGACGGACTACACTAACTATCGGGCTCCATGGCTACACCTTC	CASSYGRTTLTIGLHGYTF
TRBD2	.	TRBV4-1	TRBJ2-3	TGCGCCAGCAGCCACCCCCTAGCGGGGGGGCGCACAGATACGCAGTATTTT	CASSHPLAGGRTDTQYF
TRBD2	.	TRBV18	TRBJ2-1	TGTGCCAGCTCACCAACCGGGACTAGCGGGCCCGAGCAGTTCTTC	CASSPTGTSGPEQFF
TRBD1	.	TRBV4-2	TRBJ2-1	TGTGCCAGCAGCCCCCCGGGACAGGGGACCTACAATGAGCAGTTCTTC	CASSPPGQGTYNEQFF
TRBD1	.	TRBV5-1	TRBJ1-2	TGCGCCAGCAGCTTCCAGGGACAGGATTACTATGGCTACACCTTC	CASSFQGQDYYGYTF
.	.	TRBV24-1	TRBJ1-5	TGTGCCACCAGTGATGCCAACTTCCAGGATCAGCCCCAGCATTTT	CATSDANFQDQPQHF
TRBD2	.	TRBV2	TRBJ2-7	TGTGCCAGCCGTCAATTGTATCTAGCGGGGGGCTCCTACGAGCAGTACTTC	CASRQLYLAGGSYEQYF
.	.	TRBV6-6	TRBJ2-3	TGTGCCAGCAGTTCAGGGTGGGGCACAGATACGCAGTATTTT	CASSSGWGTDTQYF
TRBD1	.	TRBV6-1	TRBJ1-2	TGTGCCAGCAGTGAAGCGCCGGGACAGGGTGTATGGATCTATGGCTACACCTTC	CASSEAPGQGVWIYGYTF
.	.	TRBV30	TRBJ1-1	TGTGCCTGGAGTGTCGGGGAGGCGCGCACTGAAGCTTTCTTT	CAWSVGEARTEAFF
.	many	TRBV27	TRBJ2-7	TGTGCCAGCAGAGCCGGGTCCGCCGGCGAGCAGTACTTC	CASRAGSAGEQYF
.	once	TRBV27	TRBJ1-2	TGTGCCAGCAGTTTAAAAGAGAACTATGGCTACACCTTC	CASSLKENYGYTF
.	.	TRBV5-1	TRBJ2-3	TGCGCCAGCAGCTTCCAATTTAGCACAGATACGCAGTATTTT	CASSFQFSTDTQYF
TRBD1	.	TRBV19	TRBJ1-4	TGTGCCAGTAGTATGGGACAGAGGGGTGAAAAACTGTTTTTT	CASSMGQRGEKLFF
TRBD1	.	TRBV19	TRBJ1-2	TGTGCCAGTAGTCCACAGACAGGGGAAGTAGGAGGCTACACCTTC	CASSPQTGEVGGYTF
TRBD2	.	TRBV14	TRBJ2-2	TGTGCCAGCAGCCAAGATTCCCTAGCGGGGGACGCCGGGGAGCTGTTTTTT	CASSQDSLAGDAGELFF
.	.	TRBV19	TRBJ1-2	TGTGCCAGTAGTATTTCAGGGGATCACTATGGCTACACCTTC	CASSISGDHYGYTF
.	.	TRBV6-6	TRBJ1-1	TGTGCCAGTCAGACAGAAAAGAACACTGAAGCTTTCTTT	CASQTEKNTEAFF
TRBD2	.	TRBV28	TRBJ2-7	TGTGCCAGCAGTTCTCCACTAGCGGGCGAGGGGGAGCAGTACTTC	CASSSPLAGEGEQYF
TRBD1	.	TRBV29-1	TRBJ2-1	TGCAGCGCTCCGGGACAGAGGGGAAATGAGCAGTTCTTC	CSAPGQRGNEQFF
.	.	TRBV19	TRBJ1-3	TGTGCCAGTAGTATAGAGGGGGCAGTGAACACCATATATTTT	CASSIEGAVNTIYF
TRBD2	.	TRBV19	TRBJ2-7	TGTGCCAGTACCGACAATACGGGGGCGATAGCGGGGACATCCTACGAGCAGTACTTC	CASTDNTGAIAGTSYEQYF
TRBD2	.	TRBV2	TRBJ2-7	TGTGCCAGCATCCCGCCGGGGGGGTCTAGCGAGCAGTACTTC	CASIPPGGSSEQYF
.	.	TRBV2	TRBJ2-2	TGTGCCAGCAGCGCTGAACATGGAGGCACCGGGGAGCTGTTTTTT	CASSAEHGGTGELFF
TRBD2	.	TRBV4-1	TRBJ2-6	TGCGCCAGCAGCCGCGGACTAGCGGTAACTGGGGCCAACGTCCTGACTTTC	CASSRGLAVTGANVLTF
.	.	TRBV7-6	TRBJ1-5	TGTGCCAGCAGCTTAGCCGGGGGTCAGCCCCAGCATTTT	CASSLAGGQPQHF
TRBD1	.	TRBV19	TRBJ1-4	TGTGCCAGTAATTTCGGAGGGGGCCTTGAAAAACTGTTTTTT	CASNFGGGLEKLFF
TRBD1	.	TRBV7-6	TRBJ1-5	TGTGCCAGCAGCTTAAGGACAGGGGATGGACAGCCCCAGCATTTT	CASSLRTGDGQPQHF
.	.	TRBV2	TRBJ1-2	TGTGCCAGCAGTGAAAGTCGGGGTGGCTATGGCTACACCTTC	CASSESRGGYGYTF
TRBD1	.	TRBV2	TRBJ1-6	TGTGCCAGCAGCGACAGGGGTGGAATGGGAAATTCACCCCTCCACTTT	CASSDRGGMGNSPLHF
.	.	TRBV5-1	TRBJ1-1	TGCGCCAGCAGCTTGGCTCTGGCCAACACTGAAGCTTTCTTT	CASSLALANTEAFF
TRBD1	.	TRBV5-1	TRBJ2-4	TGCGCCAGCAGCTTGGCAGGGGGCGAGAACATTCAGTACTTC	CASSLAGGENIQYF
.	.	TRBV11-2	TRBJ1-2	TGTGCCAGCGCTACCCCGGGGTCTCACTATGGCTACACCTTC	CASATPGSHYGYTF